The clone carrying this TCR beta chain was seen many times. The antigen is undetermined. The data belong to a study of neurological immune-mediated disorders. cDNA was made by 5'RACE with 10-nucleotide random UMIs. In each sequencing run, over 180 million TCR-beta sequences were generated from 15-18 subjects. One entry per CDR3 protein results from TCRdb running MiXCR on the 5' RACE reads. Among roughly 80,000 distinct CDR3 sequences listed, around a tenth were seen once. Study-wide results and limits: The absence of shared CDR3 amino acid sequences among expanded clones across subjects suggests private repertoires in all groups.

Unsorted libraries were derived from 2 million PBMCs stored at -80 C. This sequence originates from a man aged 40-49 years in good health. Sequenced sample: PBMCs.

CDR3 DNA sequence: TGTGCCAGCAGCTTAAGTTATTCGGAGCAGTTCTTC. Protein sequence: CASSLSYSEQFF. J is TRBJ2-1 and V is TRBV7-2; D not certain. The germline CDR1 and CDR2 sequences are SGHTA and FQGNSA. V lost 2 bases and J 10 bases, leaving 9 bases between the germline ends. The CDR3 is 12 residues long.